A selection of T cell receptor beta chains follows, all from one sample in a study of CD8+ T cells in alopecia areata. Measured with immunoSEQ multiplex PCR; TCRdb has only the in-frame clones, and not every one. The table has about 180,000 clones, approximately 50% seen once. Material: CD8+ T cells sorted from blood, obtained around week 54, from a patient treated with tofacitinib. The receptors shown here come from a human donor with alopecia areata. Both conserved end residues are part of each CDR3. The order of the fields is V gene, clone size, D gene, J gene, CDR3 DNA, CDR3 protein. A D gene is named only where the DNA matches it firmly. Expanded clones are given a class, and other clones once, few, many or no size at all.

TRBV7-9,NA,NA,TRBJ2-7,TGTGCCAGCAGCCTGGAGGGGGCCTACGAGCAGTACTTC,CASSLEGAYEQYF
TRBV9,NA,NA,TRBJ1-2,TGTGCCAGCAGCGGGTTCAGGGATGGCTACACCTTC,CASSGFRDGYTF
TRBV11-2,few,NA,TRBJ1-6,TGTGCCAGCAGCTTAGAAAGGACGTGGAATTCACCCCTCCACTTT,CASSLERTWNSPLHF
TRBV19,NA,NA,TRBJ1-5,TGTGCCAGTAGTATAAGGCACTATAGCAATCAGCCCCAGCATTTT,CASSIRHYSNQPQHF
TRBV25-1,NA,TRBD2,TRBJ2-3,TGTGCCAGCAGTGGGACTAGCGGGGAGCACACAGATACGCAGTATTTT,CASSGTSGEHTDTQYF
TRBV6-5,few,NA,TRBJ1-2,TGTGCCAGCAGCCCTATATGGCGAGCCGATGGCTACACCTTC,CASSPIWRADGYTF
TRBV30,NA,NA,TRBJ2-1,TGTGCATTGTTCCCAGGGGGGCGCTCCTACAATGAGCAGTTCTTC,CALFPGGRSYNEQFF
TRBV6-1,NA,NA,TRBJ2-7,TGTGCCAGCAGTGAATGGGGGGCGGGCTCCAGGGGACGAGAGCAGTACTTC,CASSEWGAGSRGREQYF
TRBV9,NA,NA,TRBJ1-2,TGTGCCAGCAGCGTAGGGAGGGCAGGGCTGGATGGCTACACCTTC,CASSVGRAGLDGYTF
TRBV13,NA,NA,TRBJ1-2,TGTGCCAGCAGCCTAGGGTCGGAGTATGGCTACACCTTC,CASSLGSEYGYTF
TRBV30,NA,TRBD2,TRBJ2-7,TGTGCCTGGAGTCCCGGTAGCGGGACCTACGAGCAGTACTTC,CAWSPGSGTYEQYF
TRBV9,NA,NA,TRBJ2-1,TGTGCCAGCAGCGTAGTAACTGACAATGAGCAGTTCTTC,CASSVVTDNEQFF
TRBV5-1,few,NA,TRBJ2-1,TGCGCCAGCAGCCCCCCTCGATCACGGAGGAATGAGCAGTTCTTC,CASSPPRSRRNEQFF
TRBV2,few,TRBD1,TRBJ2-2,TGTGCCAGCAGCGACAGGGGACCTAACACCGGGGAGCTGTTTTTT,CASSDRGPNTGELFF
TRBV30,NA,NA,TRBJ1-6,TGTGCCTGGAGTGGGGAGGGTAATTCACCCCTCCACTTT,CAWSGEGNSPLHF
TRBV10-3,few,NA,TRBJ1-2,TGTGCCATCAGTGGGGACACCGCAAACGGGGGCTACACCTTC,CAISGDTANGGYTF
TRBV6-5,NA,TRBD2,TRBJ2-5,TGTGCCAGCAGTGGCATAGCGGGGGGGCGAGAGACCCAGTACTTC,CASSGIAGGRETQYF
TRBV6-6,NA,NA,TRBJ2-3,TGTGCCTGCTCTTTCGTGACTACCACAGATACGCAGTATTTT,CACSFVTTTDTQYF
TRBV30,NA,TRBD2,TRBJ2-7,TGTGCCTGGAGTGTCACTAGCGGAACCTACGAGCAGTACTTC,CAWSVTSGTYEQYF
TRBV9,few,TRBD1,TRBJ1-4,TGTGCCAGCAGCCTGACAGGGGGAGCGGAAAAACTGTTTTTT,CASSLTGGAEKLFF
TRBV5-4,few,TRBD2,TRBJ2-1,TGTGCCAGCAATTTTGGGGCGACTAGCGGAGGTGTTTATGAGCAGTTCTTC,CASNFGATSGGVYEQFF
TRBV30,NA,TRBD1,TRBJ2-2,TGTGCCTGCGCAACAGGGGAAGAGGGGGTAACCGGGGAGCTGTTTTTT,CACATGEEGVTGELFF
TRBV7-9,NA,NA,TRBJ1-2,TGTGCCAGCAGCTTAGAAGGGAATGGCTACACCTTC,CASSLEGNGYTF
TRBV7-2,few,TRBD2,TRBJ2-7,TGTGCCAGCAGCTTCCCAACGGGACTAGCGGGGGGACCCTACGAGCAGTACTTC,CASSFPTGLAGGPYEQYF
TRBV19,NA,NA,TRBJ1-1,TGTGCCAGTAGCTCGGGGACCTGGAACAGTGAAGCTTTCTTT,CASSSGTWNSEAFF
TRBV12-5,NA,TRBD1,TRBJ2-1,TGTGCTAGCCTGACAGGGGGCTACAATGAGCAGTTCTTC,CASLTGGYNEQFF
TRBV4-3,once,NA,TRBJ2-7,TGCGCCAGCAGCCAGGGACGACAGGCCAGAGGGGACGAGCAGTACTTC,CASSQGRQARGDEQYF
TRBV2,NA,NA,TRBJ2-5,TGTGCCAGCAGGGCCCCGGGGGCTGAGACCCAGTACTTC,CASRAPGAETQYF
TRBV6-5,few,NA,TRBJ2-2,TGTGCCAGTGCTTCCCCGAACACCGGGGAGCTGTTTTTT,CASASPNTGELFF
TRBV9,NA,TRBD2,TRBJ2-3,TGTGCCAGCAGCCTCTCGGGGGGTAATCTAGCTACGCAGTATTTT,CASSLSGGNLATQYF
TRBV29-1,NA,NA,TRBJ1-3,TGCAGCATTGTTAGAGGGGTGGACGGAAACACCATATATTTT,CSIVRGVDGNTIYF
TRBV4-2,NA,NA,TRBJ2-3,TGTGCCAGCAGCTACGGGCTCGCGGATACGCAGTATTTT,CASSYGLADTQYF
TRBV19,NA,NA,TRBJ1-5,TGTGCCAGTAGTGTCCGGGACACAAATCAGCCCCAGCATTTT,CASSVRDTNQPQHF
TRBV4-1,NA,NA,TRBJ1-2,TGCGCCAGCAGCTTGGGAAAAGCTGGCTACACCTTC,CASSLGKAGYTF
TRBV4-1,NA,NA,TRBJ1-5,TGCGCCAGCAGCCAAGGTTGGACAGCAGGCAATCAGCCCCAGCATTTT,CASSQGWTAGNQPQHF
TRBV13,NA,NA,TRBJ2-7,TGTGCCAGCAGCTCATCCCGGGCCCACTACGAGCAGTACTTC,CASSSSRAHYEQYF
TRBV5-1,NA,NA,TRBJ2-5,TGCGCGAGCAAGTTTCATGGGGGCCGGAGAGAGACCCAGTACTTC,CASKFHGGRRETQYF
TRBV23-1,few,NA,TRBJ2-7,TGCGCCAGCAGTCATCGATCAATCTACGAGCAGTACTTC,CASSHRSIYEQYF
TRBV30,few,NA,TRBJ1-5,TGTGCCTACAACTTCGGGGACACCAATCAGCCCCAGCATTTT,CAYNFGDTNQPQHF
TRBV9,few,NA,TRBJ2-7,TGTGCCAGCAGCGCAAGTGGAGGGGCGAGCGAGCAGTACTTC,CASSASGGASEQYF
TRBV6-4,NA,TRBD2,TRBJ2-3,TGTGCCAGCAGTGTAACTAGCGGGGGGGCCACAGATACGCAGTATTTT,CASSVTSGGATDTQYF
TRBV11-2,NA,NA,TRBJ2-7,TGTGCCAGCAGCTTAGATCCGACCTACGAGCAGTACTTC,CASSLDPTYEQYF
TRBV14,NA,TRBD1,TRBJ1-6,TGTGCCAGCAGCTCGGGACAGAAAAATTCACCCCTCCACTTT,CASSSGQKNSPLHF
TRBV6-1,NA,NA,TRBJ2-7,TGTGCCAGCAGCGTGACTCCGGGACGATCCTACGAGCAGTACTTC,CASSVTPGRSYEQYF
TRBV19,once,NA,TRBJ2-5,TGTGCCAGTAGTATAGGGGGGGAGGTTCGGCAAGAGACCCAGTACTTC,CASSIGGEVRQETQYF
TRBV7-2,few,NA,TRBJ2-1,TGTGCCAGCAGCTTAGCGGTAGGGCCCGGCTCCTACAATGAGCAGTTCTTC,CASSLAVGPGSYNEQFF
TRBV12-5,NA,NA,TRBJ1-5,TGTGCTAGTGGTTTGGTTGGCAATCAGCCCCAGCATTTT,CASGLVGNQPQHF
TRBV25-1,NA,NA,TRBJ1-6,TGTGCCAGCAGGGATAGGGGTAATTCACCCCTCCACTTT,CASRDRGNSPLHF
TRBV27,NA,NA,TRBJ2-1,TGTGCCAGCAGTTGGGGGACGGGTTGGGATGAGCAGTTCTTC,CASSWGTGWDEQFF
TRBV9,NA,TRBD1,TRBJ2-5,TGTGCCAGCAGCCCCGGGACAGGGTTGGAGACCCAGTACTTC,CASSPGTGLETQYF
TRBV30,few,NA,TRBJ1-1,TGTGCCTGGAGTACTGTACAGGGAACTGAAGCTTTCTTT,CAWSTVQGTEAFF
TRBV7-9,NA,NA,TRBJ2-5,TGTGCCAGCAGTCCCGATCTGGGGGCGCGGGAGACCCAGTACTTC,CASSPDLGARETQYF
TRBV9,NA,TRBD1,TRBJ2-7,TGTGCCAGCAGCCCCTGGACAGGGACCTACGAGCAGTACTTC,CASSPWTGTYEQYF
TRBV19,few,NA,TRBJ1-5,TGTGCCAGTAGTGTCGACAGCATTCAGCCCCAGCATTTT,CASSVDSIQPQHF
TRBV4-3,NA,NA,TRBJ2-3,TGCGCCAGCAGCCCGGGACTTTCTGTAACAGATACGCAGTATTTT,CASSPGLSVTDTQYF
TRBV2,few,TRBD1,TRBJ1-2,TGTGCCACCGACAGGGGGATCAACTATGGCTACACCTTC,CATDRGINYGYTF
TRBV11-2,NA,TRBD1,TRBJ2-2,TGTGCCAGCAGTCCTCCGGGACAGGGACCCACCGGGGAGCTGTTTTTT,CASSPPGQGPTGELFF